The entry below gives a single T cell receptor (beta chain) sequence along with its context. Naive CD8 cells lacked CD45RO and underwent positive selection for CCR7, leaving out terminally differentiated effector memory CD45RA+ cells. This entry comes from a study of shared clonotypes between healthy human individuals. Assay used: immunoSEQ multiplex PCR; TCRdb lists only in-frame clones, some missing. This sample has about 610,000 clones; approximately 96% occur once, and the top ten carry roughly 0.12%. Germline V CDR1 and CDR2: DFQATT, SNEGSKA (reference sequence). V was clipped by 6 bases and J by 4 bases, with 9 bases between them. The CDR3 is 11 residues long.

This chain links TRBV20-1 with TRBJ1-2; D is unclear. Material: naive CD8+ T cells sorted from blood. The clonotype originates from a woman in her thirties in good health. This CDR3 reads CSALRFYGYTF. For the CDR3, the DNA is TGCAGTGCACTAAGGTTCTATGGCTACACCTTC.